This TCR beta chain was profiled in a study of CD8 T cells in Susac syndrome. The table lists this clonotype with a count of one. Looked up from germline, CDR1 is DFQATT and CDR2 is SNEGSKA (reference sequence). This CDR3 has 14 residues. The V gene end was trimmed by 5 bases and the J gene end by 4 bases; junction bases not matched to a gene: 6. Random hexamers served to reverse transcribe roughly 0.5 to 1 ug RNA. A single record per CDR3 protein comes from TCRdb applying MiXCR to the immunoSEQ multiplex PCR reads. The sample holds about 150,000 distinct CDR3 sequences, around 95% seen once. Sequenced sample: CD4+ T cells from PBMCs. The chain employs TRBV20-1 and TRBJ2-7; 12 nucleotides line up with TRBD2. This receptor was identified in a human donor with multiple sclerosis. The CDR3 loop is CSAHRLAGEYEQYF. The CDR3 DNA is TGCAGTGCTCACCGACTAGCGGGGGAGTACGAGCAGTACTTC.